Listed here are 13 T cell receptor beta chains from one sample, sequenced in a study of cytomegalovirus exposure and HLA in healthy donors. 60 Vbeta and 13 Jbeta primers were used in PCR. The method was immunoSEQ multiplex PCR; TCRdb's version includes in-frame clones alone and lacks a portion of them. The sample lists around 200,000 clones; 79% were seen once. Material: PBMCs. The receptors come from a woman between 45 and 60 years old in good health and CMV-seronegative.

This clone was seen once. The chain carries TRBV28 and TRBJ1-2; no clear D. This CDR3 has 15 amino acids. Per the germline V gene, CDR1 is MDHEN and CDR2 is SYDVKM. Trimming shortened V by 1 base and J by 8 bases, and 17 bases separated the two germline ends. As DNA, the CDR3 is TGTGCCAGCAGTTTATTGGGTCCCGGGTTCGACGGCTACACCTTC. Its protein product is CASSLLGPGFDGYTF.

The chain recombines TRBV7-6 with TRBJ1-1, with 7 bases matching TRBD1. The V gene end was trimmed by 5 bases and the J gene end by 1 base; junction bases not matched to a gene: 4. The CDR3 totals 14 residues. Looked up from germline, CDR1 is SGHVS and CDR2 is FNYEAQ. CDR3 bases: TGTGCCAGCAGCCGAGGACAGGAGAACACTGAAGCTTTCTTT. Translation: CASSRGQENTEAFF.

This clone was counted a few times. V gene TRBV11-2 combines with J gene TRBJ2-1, with D possibly TRBD1 on 6 matching bases. Trimming shortened V by 3 bases and J by 8 bases, and 8 bases separated the two germline ends. In germline, CDR1 is SGHAT, CDR2 FQNNGV. The CDR3 sequence is 12 residues long. The CDR3 bases are TGTGCCAGCAGCTTCAGGGGCGATGAGCAGTTCTTC. Protein product: CASSFRGDEQFF.

The V and J genes are TRBV7-9 and TRBJ1-4; 10 bases match TRBD1. The junction had 6 bases not matched to a gene; V was cut back by 7 bases and J by 7 bases. The germline CDR1 and CDR2 sequences are SEHNR and FQNEAQ (reference sequence). The CDR3 has 14 residues. CDR3 nucleotides: TGTGCCAGCACCGGGACAGGGGATAGTGAAAAACTGTTTTTT. It yields the protein CASTGTGDSEKLFF.

J is TRBJ2-6 and V is TRBV2, with D tentatively TRBD1 (6 bases). V dropped 6 bases and J dropped 3 bases, with 21 bases sitting between them. The CDR3 runs 18 residues. The V gene's germline CDR1 is SNHLY and CDR2 FYNNEI. The chain's CDR3 is CASRERGWGTGGANVLTF. In nucleotides, the CDR3 is TGTGCCAGCAGGGAAAGGGGGTGGGGAACGGGTGGGGCCAACGTCCTGACTTTC.

The rearrangement joins TRBV15 to TRBJ2-7, with D possibly TRBD1 on 6 matching bases. In germline, CDR1 is LNHNV, CDR2 YYDKDF (reference sequence). CDR3 length: 19 residues. Trimming left V 6 bases short and J 3 bases short, with 30 bases between. The CDR3 DNA reads as TGTGCCACCAGTTCATACCCACAGTGGGGGCAGAGTCCCGACTACGAGCAGTACTTC. Translated: CATSSYPQWGQSPDYEQYF.

The chain links TRBV4-1 to TRBJ1-4, with D maybe TRBD1 (5 bases). The germline V and J ends were trimmed by 0 bases and 0 bases, with 8 bases remaining between them. The germline V gene has CDR1 MGHRA and CDR2 YSYEKL. There are 16 residues in the CDR3. CDR3 loop: CASSQDLTATNEKLFF. Here the CDR3 DNA reads TGCGCCAGCAGCCAAGATCTGACAGCAACTAATGAAAAACTGTTTTTT.

This chain uses TRBV9 with TRBJ2-3, with TRBD1 matching over 9 bases. The CDR3 spans 17 residues. J was trimmed by 0 bases and V by 3 bases; bases with no gene match: 8. Germline CDR1 is SGDLS and CDR2 is YYNGEE. The CDR3 loop is CASSAGQGYRSTDTQYF. The CDR3 DNA reads TGTGCCAGCAGCGCGGGACAGGGCTACCGTAGCACAGATACGCAGTATTTT.

This chain connects TRBV6-5 to TRBJ1-3; D not certain. Germline CDR1 reads MNHEY; CDR2 reads SVGAGI. CDR3 size: 16 residues. The V and J ends lost 0 bases and 0 bases respectively, with 9 bases between them. The CDR3 coding sequence is TGTGCCAGCAGTTACTCGCTACAGCACTCTGGAAACACCATATATTTT. Its protein is CASSYSLQHSGNTIYF.

The chain combines TRBV11-1 with TRBJ1-3; TRBD1 agrees at 7 bases. The germline CDR1 and CDR2 sequences are SGHAT and FQDESV (reference sequence). The junction had 11 bases not matched to a gene; V was cut back by 3 bases and J by 3 bases. CDR3 size: 17 residues. CDR3 amino acids: CASSFTGVARRGNTIYF. CDR3 DNA: TGTGCCAGCAGCTTCACAGGGGTGGCTAGGCGTGGAAACACCATATATTTT.

The genes are TRBV2 and TRBJ2-7; 7 bases fit TRBD1. Unmatched junction bases numbered 5, after V lost 5 bases and J lost 7 bases. The germline CDR1 and CDR2 sequences are SNHLY and FYNNEI. The CDR3 runs 12 residues. The CDR3 loop reads CASSLQGWEQYF. The CDR3 nucleotides read TGTGCCAGCAGTTTACAGGGGTGGGAGCAGTACTTC.

The CDR3 spells CASSGTSQKSSYNEQFF. The CDR3 region has the DNA TGTGCCAGCAGTGGTACGTCCCAAAAGAGCTCCTACAATGAGCAGTTCTTC. This chain joins TRBV2 and TRBJ2-1; D unresolved. V lost 4 bases and J lost 0, with 16 bases in between. This CDR3 has 17 amino acids. Germline-derived CDR1 and CDR2 are SNHLY and FYNNEI.

The CDR3 nucleotides read TGTGCCAGCGCAGGGGAAGAGGCGAGTGGCTACACCTTC. It specifies CASAGEEASGYTF. V usage is TRBV6-6 and J usage is TRBJ1-2; weak D call: TRBD1 (6 bases). Trimming pared 8 bases from V and 7 bases from J, leaving 17 bases between. The germline V gene has CDR1 MNHNY and CDR2 SVGAGI (reference sequence). The CDR3 is made up of 13 amino acids.